This T cell receptor (beta chain) was identified in a study of Graves' ophthalmopathy and Graves' hyperthyroidism. Amplified TCR beta CDR3 regions were obtained using RNA transcripts as template. HTBI-primed first-round RT-PCR preceded second-round multiplex PCR. Using its own MiXCR run on the multiplex PCR reads, TCRdb lists one record per CDR3 protein. The table lists 500,000 to 700,000 distinct CDR3 sequences, 39% of them singletons. This clonotype was observed many times. Its antigen is as yet unknown. A diagnosis was made from clinical symptoms together with serum thyroxine, TRAb, thyroid ultrasound and orbital computed tomography. Notes on the study in general: Cross-validated, the 13-signature model showed 87.88%/81.08% sensitivity/specificity, and 80%/75% in the test set. Blood was where most expanded thyroid clonotypes above 0.001 frequency also turned up.

CDR3 size: 16 residues. Germline V gene data show CDR1 as SGHDN and CDR2 as FVKESK. The trim removed 3 bases at V and 6 bases at J, leaving 12 bases unmatched. The chain is built from TRBV14 and TRBJ2-7, with 9 bases fitting TRBD2. This TCR was sampled from an adult man with Graves' hyperthyroidism. Specimen: peripheral blood or thyroid tissue (not recorded which). Here the CDR3 reads CASSHTTGTSPFEQYF. The CDR3 DNA follows: TGTGCCAGCAGCCATACGACCGGGACTAGCCCCTTCGAGCAGTACTTC.